The 18 T cell receptor beta chains listed next were all sequenced from one sample in a study of cytomegalovirus exposure and HLA in healthy donors. PCR was performed using 60 Vbeta and 13 Jbeta primers. Assay: immunoSEQ multiplex PCR; the TCRdb copy retains only in-frame clones and omits some. The table has about 110,000 clones, approximately 80% seen once; the top ten hold about 3.6%. The sample consisted of PBMCs. The receptor set was obtained from a man aged 60 to 75 in good health and CMV-seronegative.

The rearrangement joins TRBV5-1 to TRBJ2-1, with D tentatively TRBD2 (7 bases). CDR3 length: 15 residues. V dropped 0 bases and J dropped 4 bases, with 11 bases sitting between them. CDR1 is SGHRS and CDR2 is YFSETQ in the germline V gene. The CDR3 region is CASSLAEGGYNEQFF. In DNA, the CDR3 is TGCGCCAGCAGCTTGGCGGAGGGGGGGTACAATGAGCAGTTCTTC.

A few counts support this clone. The chain links TRBV6-1 to TRBJ1-5; 7 positions match TRBD1. The CDR3 is 17 amino acids. CDR1 MNHNS and CDR2 SASEGT come from the germline V gene. J gave up 0 bases and V 4 bases, and 9 bases lay outside the gene matches. DNA for the CDR3: TGTGCCAGCAGTGCGGGACAGAGAAAATATAGCAATCAGCCCCAGCATTTT. Amino acids: CASSAGQRKYSNQPQHF.

The V call is TRBV7-2, the J call TRBJ1-5; D remains unclear. CDR1 SGHTA and CDR2 FQGNSA come from the germline V gene. CDR3 length: 16 amino acids. V was clipped by 5 bases and J by 7 bases, with 21 bases between them. The CDR3 nucleotides read TGTGCCAGCAGCCCGACTGGAGGCACCTCGCGGCAGCCCCAGCATTTT. This translates into CASSPTGGTSRQPQHF.

This CDR3 is CASSYSDQSRGYTF. The CDR3 DNA reads as TGTGCCAGCAGTTACTCCGACCAAAGCAGGGGCTACACCTTC. The gene calls are TRBV6-5 and TRBJ1-2, with D uncertain. Per germline, CDR1 MNHEY and CDR2 SVGAGI. V was trimmed by 0 bases and J by 8 bases, leaving 13 bases between them. This CDR3 has 14 amino acids.

This clone appeared a single time. This chain uses TRBV6-4 with TRBJ2-1, with TRBD2 as a possible D gene (5 bases). The CDR3 has 14 residues. Germline V lookup: CDR1 MRHNA, CDR2 SNTAGT. V was shortened by 2 bases and J by 8 bases, with 13 bases between the two germline ends. The CDR3 DNA is TGTGCCAGCAGTGACCGGGGAAGTCCCGATGAGCAGTTCTTC. Translated: CASSDRGSPDEQFF.

The chain uses TRBV10-3 and TRBJ2-2; TRBD1 aligns across 9 bases. This CDR3 spans 15 amino acids. CDR1 and CDR2 (germline): ENHRY, SYGVKD. The trim removed 7 bases at V and 2 bases at J, leaving 5 bases unmatched. The CDR3 loop is CAINRDRANTGELFF. The CDR3 coding sequence is TGTGCCATCAACCGGGACAGGGCCAACACCGGGGAGCTGTTTTTT.

The chain uses TRBV4-3 and TRBJ2-1; unclear D gene. There are 16 residues in the CDR3. CDR1 is LGHNA, CDR2 YSLEER, per germline. The germline V and J ends were trimmed by 4 bases and 1 base, with 14 bases remaining between them. This chain's CDR3 is CASSRKSTRSYNEQFF. The CDR3 coding sequence is TGCGCCAGCAGCCGCAAGAGTACCCGGTCCTACAATGAGCAGTTCTTC.

V gene TRBV19 combines with J gene TRBJ2-5; 7 bases fit TRBD2. V was clipped by 5 bases and J by 3 bases; unmatched bases: 15. Germline V lookup: CDR1 LNHDA, CDR2 SQIVND (reference sequence). This CDR3 contains 17 residues. The CDR3 loop reads CASSSPIIGGNKETQYF. The CDR3, as DNA: TGTGCCAGTAGTTCCCCGATCATCGGGGGGAATAAAGAGACCCAGTACTTC.

V usage is TRBV11-2 and J usage is TRBJ1-1, with TRBD1 matching 8 bases. This CDR3 has 14 residues. Germline CDR1 reads SGHAT; CDR2 reads FQNNGV. After removal of 6 bases from V and 1 base from J, the junction contained 4 bases not matched to a gene. The CDR3 coding sequence is TGTGCCAGCAGTTTACAGGGGGGGAACACTGAAGCTTTCTTT. Protein sequence: CASSLQGGNTEAFF.

In nucleotides, the CDR3 is TGTGCCAGCAGCTCCGGACTAGCGGGGGTAGAGACCCAGTACTTC. This sequence encodes CASSSGLAGVETQYF. The chain joins TRBV5-5 to TRBJ2-5; TRBD2 aligns across 13 bases. The germline CDR1 and CDR2 sequences are SGHKS and YYEKEE (reference sequence). The V and J ends lost 3 bases and 4 bases, in that order; junction bases with no gene match: 3. The CDR3 totals 15 residues.

V usage is TRBV5-1 and J usage is TRBJ1-4, with D possibly TRBD1 on 6 matching bases. Germline-derived CDR1 and CDR2 are SGHRS and YFSETQ. Between the trimmed V and J ends, which lost 0 bases and 6 bases, there was a span of 15 bases. The CDR3 is made up of 16 amino acids. The CDR3 loop is CASSLGVQGKDEKLFF. The CDR3 DNA sequence: TGCGCCAGCAGCTTGGGGGTCCAGGGGAAAGATGAAAAACTGTTTTTT. Together with reference TRBV5-1 and TRBJ1-4, the CDR3 gives the full variable domain: KAGVTQTPRYLIKTRGQQVTLSCSPISGHRSVSWYQQTPGQGLQFLFEYFSETQRNKGNFPGRFSGRQFSNSRSEMNVSTLELGDSALYLCASSLGVQGKDEKLFFGSGTQLSVL.

The J gene is TRBJ2-1, the V gene TRBV7-9; 13 bases line up with TRBD2. Germline V gene data show CDR1 as SEHNR and CDR2 as FQNEAQ (reference sequence). J gave up 7 bases and V 4 bases, and 13 bases lay outside the gene matches. The CDR3 sequence is 18 residues long. This CDR3 is CASSSLVPTSGGGNEQFF. CDR3 bases: TGTGCCAGCAGCTCCCTTGTGCCAACTAGCGGGGGGGGAAATGAGCAGTTCTTC.

The chain couples TRBV25-1 to TRBJ2-5; 9 positions match TRBD1. The CDR3 has 13 amino acids. Germline loops: CDR1 MGHDK, CDR2 SYGVNS. The J segment lost 3 bases and the V segment lost 6 bases, leaving 2 bases of the junction unmatched. CDR3 loop: CASRWDREETQYF. Here the CDR3 DNA reads TGTGCCAGCAGATGGGACAGGGAAGAGACCCAGTACTTC.

This clone showed up just once. The chain links TRBV21-1 to TRBJ1-3; the D call in the table, TRBD1, was not verified against the DNA. TRBV21-1 is tagged as a pseudogene. The CDR3 consists of 19 residues. CDR3 DNA: TGTGCCAGCAGCCAAGGGGGGACATCCGACCTGTACTCTGGAAACACCATATATTTT. Encoded protein: CASSQGGTSDLYSGNTIYF.

The gene calls are TRBV2 and TRBJ1-1; D remains ambiguous. Germline-derived CDR1 and CDR2 are SNHLY and FYNNEI. The CDR3 has 12 amino acids. The V end was cut by 2 bases, the J end by 9 bases, with 10 bases between. The CDR3 loop reads CASSEFYGKAFF. DNA of the CDR3: TGTGCCAGCAGTGAATTTTACGGTAAAGCTTTCTTT.

This clone has a single count. This chain joins TRBV19 and TRBJ1-3, with D tentatively TRBD1 (6 bases). The CDR3 is 13 amino acids. Trimming shortened V by 8 bases and J by 4 bases, and 12 bases separated the two germline ends. CDR1 is LNHDA and CDR2 is SQIVND in the germline V gene (reference sequence). The CDR3 is CASDAGEGNTIYF. The CDR3 coding sequence is TGTGCCAGTGACGCAGGGGAAGGAAACACCATATATTTT.

Points on this clone: A junction end diverges from the germline sequence, so it may reflect a read error. The chain combines TRBV7-9 with TRBJ1-1; maybe TRBD1 (5 bases). The CDR3 loop spans 12 amino acids. Germline CDR1 SEHNR, CDR2 FQNEAQ (reference sequence). CDR3 in amino acids: CASSFTGTEVFF. The CDR3 region has the DNA TGTGCCAGCAGCTTCACAGGCACTGAAGTTTTCTTT.

V gene TRBV11-2 combines with J gene TRBJ2-4; 7 bases fit TRBD1. The CDR3 consists of 13 residues. CDR1 is SGHAT, CDR2 FQNNGV, per germline. The V gene end was trimmed by 1 base and the J gene end by 9 bases; junction bases not matched to a gene: 3. The CDR3 DNA follows: TGTGCCAGCAGCTTAGGGGGACAGATCATTCAGTACTTC. Translation gives CASSLGGQIIQYF.